This TCR beta chain was observed in a study of OX40 agonist ivuxolimab in advanced cancers. The sample holds a few counts of this clone. CDR1 is GTSNPN and CDR2 is SVGIG in the germline V gene (reference sequence). V was trimmed by 3 bases and J by 5 bases, leaving 11 bases between them. The CDR3 runs 13 residues. Only in-frame clones appear in the TCRdb table, and some are missing; sequencing was by immunoSEQ multiplex PCR. The table lists approximately 97,000 clones, around 85% of them singletons. This rearrangement joins TRBV30 to TRBJ1-3; D not certain. Here the sequenced sample was CD4+ or CD8+ T cells sorted from blood, taken in a trial of the OX40 agonist ivuxolimab. The sequence came from an adult with an advanced solid tumor such as melanoma, head and neck, liver or kidney cancer. CDR3 DNA: TGTGCCTGGAGCGCGTCTAGGAGAAACACCATATATTTT. This codes for CAWSASRRNTIYF.